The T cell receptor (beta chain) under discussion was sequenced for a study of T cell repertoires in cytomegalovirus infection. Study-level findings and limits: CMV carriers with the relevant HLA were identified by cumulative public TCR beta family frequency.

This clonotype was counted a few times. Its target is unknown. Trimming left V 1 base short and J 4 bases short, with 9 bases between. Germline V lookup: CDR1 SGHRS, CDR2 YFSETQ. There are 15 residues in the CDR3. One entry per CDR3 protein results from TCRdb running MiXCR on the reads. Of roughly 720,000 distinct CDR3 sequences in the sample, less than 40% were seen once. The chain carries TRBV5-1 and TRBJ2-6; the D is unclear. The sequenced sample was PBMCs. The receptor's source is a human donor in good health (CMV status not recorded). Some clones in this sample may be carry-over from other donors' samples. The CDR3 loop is CASSLPGLGANVLTF. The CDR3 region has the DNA TGCGCCAGCAGCTTGCCAGGTCTCGGGGCCAACGTCCTGACTTTC.